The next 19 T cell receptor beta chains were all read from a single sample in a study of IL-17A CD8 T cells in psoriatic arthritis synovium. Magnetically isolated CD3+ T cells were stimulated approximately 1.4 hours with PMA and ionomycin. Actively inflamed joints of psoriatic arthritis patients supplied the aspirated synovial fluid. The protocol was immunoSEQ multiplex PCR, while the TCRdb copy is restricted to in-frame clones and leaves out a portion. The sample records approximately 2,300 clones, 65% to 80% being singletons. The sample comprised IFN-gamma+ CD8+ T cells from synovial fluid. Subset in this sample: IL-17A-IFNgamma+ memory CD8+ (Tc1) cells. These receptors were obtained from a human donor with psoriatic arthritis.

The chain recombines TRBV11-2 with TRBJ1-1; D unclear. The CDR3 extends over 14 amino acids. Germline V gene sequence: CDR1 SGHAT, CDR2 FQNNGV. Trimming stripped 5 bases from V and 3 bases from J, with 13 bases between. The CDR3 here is CASSHRREYTEAFF. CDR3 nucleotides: TGTGCCAGCAGCCACCGCCGGGAATACACTGAAGCTTTCTTT.

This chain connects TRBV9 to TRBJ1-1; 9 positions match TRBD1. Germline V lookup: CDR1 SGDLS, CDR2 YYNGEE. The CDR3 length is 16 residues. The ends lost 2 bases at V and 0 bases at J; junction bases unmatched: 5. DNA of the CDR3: TGTGCCAGCAGCGTCGGGACAGGGCTAATGAACACTGAAGCTTTCTTT. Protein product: CASSVGTGLMNTEAFF.

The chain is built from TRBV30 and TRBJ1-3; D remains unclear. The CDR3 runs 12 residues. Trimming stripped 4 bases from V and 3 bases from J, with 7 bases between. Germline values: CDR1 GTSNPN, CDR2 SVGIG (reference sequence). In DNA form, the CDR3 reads TGTGCCTGGAAGGCGGTTGGAAACACCATATATTTT. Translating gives CAWKAVGNTIYF.

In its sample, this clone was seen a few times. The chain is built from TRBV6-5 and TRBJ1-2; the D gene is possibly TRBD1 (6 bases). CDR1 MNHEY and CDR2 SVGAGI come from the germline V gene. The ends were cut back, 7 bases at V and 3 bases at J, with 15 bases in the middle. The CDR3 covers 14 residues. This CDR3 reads CASTGGGADYGYTF. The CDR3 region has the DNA TGTGCCAGCACCGGCGGGGGGGCGGACTATGGCTACACCTTC.

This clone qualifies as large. The CDR3 DNA reads TGTGCAAGTCGCTTAGGTCGATCTGAAGCTTTCTTT. This translates into CASRLGRSEAFF. The V and J genes are TRBV12-2 and TRBJ1-1. TRBV12-2 is given as a pseudogene. The CDR3 spans 12 residues.

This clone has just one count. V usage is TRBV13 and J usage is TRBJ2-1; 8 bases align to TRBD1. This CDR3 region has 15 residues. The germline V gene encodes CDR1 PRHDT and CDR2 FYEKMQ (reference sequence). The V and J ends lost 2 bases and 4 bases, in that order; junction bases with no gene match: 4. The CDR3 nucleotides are TGTGCCAGCAGCTTATACAGGGGGAATTACAATGAGCAGTTCTTC. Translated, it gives CASSLYRGNYNEQFF.

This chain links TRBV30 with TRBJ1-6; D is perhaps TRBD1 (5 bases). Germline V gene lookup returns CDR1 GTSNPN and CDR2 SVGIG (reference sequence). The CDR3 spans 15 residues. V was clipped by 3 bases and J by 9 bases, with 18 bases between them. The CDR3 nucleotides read TGTGCCTGGAGCGTGGGGCGTGGGATCGGTTCACCCCTCCACTTT. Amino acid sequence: CAWSVGRGIGSPLHF.

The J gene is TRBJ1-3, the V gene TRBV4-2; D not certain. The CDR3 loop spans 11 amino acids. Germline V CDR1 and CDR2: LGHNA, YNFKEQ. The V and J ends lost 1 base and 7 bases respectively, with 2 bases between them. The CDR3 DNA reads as TGTGCCAGCAGCCAAGCCAACACCATATATTTT. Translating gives CASSQANTIYF.

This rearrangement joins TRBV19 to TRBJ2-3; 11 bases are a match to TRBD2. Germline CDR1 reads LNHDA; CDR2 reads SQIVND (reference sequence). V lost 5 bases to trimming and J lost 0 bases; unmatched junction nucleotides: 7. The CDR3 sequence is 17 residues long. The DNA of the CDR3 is TGTGCCAGTAGTTCCTTGACTAGCGGGGTTAGCACAGATACGCAGTATTTT. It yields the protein CASSSLTSGVSTDTQYF.

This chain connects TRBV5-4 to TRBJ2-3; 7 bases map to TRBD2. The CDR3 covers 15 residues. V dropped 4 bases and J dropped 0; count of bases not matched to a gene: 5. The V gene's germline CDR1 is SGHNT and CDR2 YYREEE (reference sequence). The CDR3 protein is CASSPRRGSTDTQYF. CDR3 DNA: TGTGCCAGCAGCCCCCGGCGGGGGAGCACAGATACGCAGTATTTT.

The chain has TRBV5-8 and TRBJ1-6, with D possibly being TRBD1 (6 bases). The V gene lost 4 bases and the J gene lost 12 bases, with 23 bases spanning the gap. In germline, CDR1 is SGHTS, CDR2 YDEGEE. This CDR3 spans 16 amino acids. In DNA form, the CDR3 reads TGTGCCAGCAGCCCCGTCGGGGGGCTCAAGCAAGTACCCCTCCACTTT. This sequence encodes CASSPVGGLKQVPLHF.

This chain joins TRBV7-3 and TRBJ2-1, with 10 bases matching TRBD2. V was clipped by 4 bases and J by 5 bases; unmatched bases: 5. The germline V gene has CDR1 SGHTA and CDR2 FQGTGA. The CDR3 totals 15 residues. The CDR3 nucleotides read TGTGCCAGCAGCTGGATAGCGGGGGGAAACAATGAGCAGTTCTTC. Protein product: CASSWIAGGNNEQFF.

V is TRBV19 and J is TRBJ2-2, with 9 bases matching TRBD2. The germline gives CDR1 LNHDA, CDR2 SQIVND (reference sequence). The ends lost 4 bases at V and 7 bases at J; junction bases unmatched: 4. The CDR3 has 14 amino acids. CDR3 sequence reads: CASSSGGALGELFF. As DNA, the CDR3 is TGTGCCAGTAGTAGCGGGGGGGCACTCGGGGAGCTGTTTTTT.

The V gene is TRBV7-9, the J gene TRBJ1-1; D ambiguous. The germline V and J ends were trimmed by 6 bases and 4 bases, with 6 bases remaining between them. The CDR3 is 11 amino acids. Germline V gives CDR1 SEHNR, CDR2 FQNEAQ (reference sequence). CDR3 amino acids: CASSSVTEAFF. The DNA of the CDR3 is TGTGCCAGCAGTTCGGTCACTGAAGCTTTCTTT.

In nucleotides, the CDR3 is TGCGCCAGCAGCCCCGGAGGGAGCAATCAGCCCCAGCATTTT. It is translated as CASSPGGSNQPQHF. The chain recombines TRBV5-1 with TRBJ1-5; D is unclear. The CDR3 totals 14 residues. The V gene lost 4 bases and the J gene lost 1 base, with 9 bases spanning the gap. Germline CDR1 reads SGHRS; CDR2 reads YFSETQ. The entire variable domain, with the rest obtained from reference TRBV5-1 and TRBJ1-5, is as follows: KAGVTQTPRYLIKTRGQQVTLSCSPISGHRSVSWYQQTPGQGLQFLFEYFSETQRNKGNFPGRFSGRQFSNSRSEMNVSTLELGDSALYLCASSPGGSNQPQHFGDGTRLSIL.

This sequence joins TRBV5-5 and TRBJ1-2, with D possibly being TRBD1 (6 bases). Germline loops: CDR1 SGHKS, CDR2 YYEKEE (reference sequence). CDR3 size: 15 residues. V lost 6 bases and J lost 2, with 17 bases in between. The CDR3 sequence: CASTWWGAWNYGYTF. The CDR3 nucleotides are TGTGCCAGCACCTGGTGGGGGGCCTGGAACTATGGCTACACCTTC. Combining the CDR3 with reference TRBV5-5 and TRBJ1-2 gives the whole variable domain DAGVTQSPTHLIKTRGQQVTLRCSPISGHKSVSWYQQVLGQGPQFIFQYYEKEERGRGNFPDRFSARQFPNYSSELNVNALLLGDSALYLCASTWWGAWNYGYTFGSGTRLTVV.

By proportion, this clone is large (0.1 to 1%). CDR3 sequence reads: CASSPDWTGFLNGYTF. The CDR3 DNA reads as TGTGCCAGTAGTCCAGACTGGACAGGGTTCCTGAATGGCTACACCTTC. The rearrangement links TRBV19 to TRBJ1-2; 8 bases are a match to TRBD1. Germline V CDR1 and CDR2: LNHDA, SQIVND (reference sequence). The CDR3 runs to 16 residues. V lost 5 bases and J lost 6; bases outside the gene matches: 14. Filled out from reference TRBV19 and TRBJ1-2, the complete variable domain reads DGGITQSPKYLFRKEGQNVTLSCEQNLNHDAMYWYRQDPGQGLRLIYYSQIVNDFQKGDIAEGYSVSREKKESFPLTVTSAQKNPTAFYLCASSPDWTGFLNGYTFGSGTRLTVV.

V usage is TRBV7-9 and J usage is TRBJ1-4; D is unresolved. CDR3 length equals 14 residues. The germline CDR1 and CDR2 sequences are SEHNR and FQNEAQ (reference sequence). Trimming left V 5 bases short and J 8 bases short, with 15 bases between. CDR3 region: CASSRTDLREKLFF. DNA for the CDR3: TGTGCCAGCAGCCGGACGGACCTGCGGGAAAAACTGTTTTTT.

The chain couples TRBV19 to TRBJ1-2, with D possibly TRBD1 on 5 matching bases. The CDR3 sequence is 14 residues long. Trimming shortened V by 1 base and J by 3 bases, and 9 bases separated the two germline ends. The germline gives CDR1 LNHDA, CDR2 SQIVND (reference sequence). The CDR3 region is CASSIAARDYGYTF. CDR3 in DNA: TGTGCCAGTAGTATAGCGGCCAGGGACTATGGCTACACCTTC.